This is a list of T cell receptor beta chains from one sample in a study of control samples from healthy donors and cancer patients. The protocol was immunoSEQ multiplex PCR, while the TCRdb copy is restricted to in-frame clones and leaves out a portion. The sample has 150,000 to 200,000 clones; about 90% are singletons. Sequencing used blood. Receptors were obtained from a man aged 25 to 45 in good health. Both conserved end residues are part of each CDR3. A D gene is named only where the DNA matches it firmly. Clone size is stated in some rows and not others, as once, few, many or a class when expanded.

j_call: TRBJ2-3; v_call: TRBV16; clone_size: NA; d_call: NA; cdr3_aa: CASSPSKDTQYF; cdr3_nt: TGTGCCAGCAGCCCATCAAAAGATACGCAGTATTTT
j_call: TRBJ1-6; v_call: TRBV9; clone_size: few; d_call: NA; cdr3_aa: CASSALDSNSPLHF; cdr3_nt: TGTGCCAGCAGCGCCCTGGACAGCAATTCACCCCTCCACTTT
j_call: TRBJ2-5; v_call: TRBV29-1; clone_size: NA; d_call: NA; cdr3_aa: CSVPGITGTQYF; cdr3_nt: TGCAGCGTCCCTGGGATCACGGGGACCCAGTACTTC
j_call: TRBJ2-5; v_call: TRBV9; clone_size: NA; d_call: NA; cdr3_aa: CASSPRTAEETQYF; cdr3_nt: TGTGCCAGCAGCCCCCGGACAGCTGAAGAGACCCAGTACTTC
j_call: TRBJ2-7; v_call: TRBV27; clone_size: NA; d_call: NA; cdr3_aa: CASSFFRGYEQYF; cdr3_nt: TGTGCCAGCAGTTTTTTCAGGGGATACGAGCAGTACTTC
j_call: TRBJ1-2; v_call: TRBV2; clone_size: once; d_call: NA; cdr3_aa: CASSWTGVRGYTF; cdr3_nt: TGTGCCAGCAGCTGGACTGGGGTTCGGGGCTACACCTTC
j_call: TRBJ2-3; v_call: TRBV28; clone_size: NA; d_call: NA; cdr3_aa: CASFQTGNTDTQYF; cdr3_nt: TGTGCCAGCTTCCAGACCGGGAACACAGATACGCAGTATTTT
j_call: TRBJ1-2; v_call: TRBV3-1/TRBV3-2; clone_size: NA; d_call: NA; cdr3_aa: CASSQVAPSKGYTF; cdr3_nt: TGTGCCAGCAGCCAAGTGGCCCCGTCTAAAGGCTACACCTTC
j_call: TRBJ1-6; v_call: TRBV7-8; clone_size: NA; d_call: NA; cdr3_aa: CASGGNNSPLHF; cdr3_nt: TGTGCCTCGGGAGGAAATAATTCACCCCTCCACTTT
j_call: TRBJ1-1; v_call: TRBV6-5; clone_size: once; d_call: NA; cdr3_aa: CASSYRPSVPTEAFF; cdr3_nt: TGTGCCAGCAGTTACAGACCCTCGGTTCCCACTGAAGCTTTCTTT
j_call: TRBJ2-7; v_call: TRBV5-4; clone_size: NA; d_call: NA; cdr3_aa: CASSLPTDYEQYF; cdr3_nt: TGTGCCAGCAGCTTGCCGACAGACTACGAGCAGTACTTC
j_call: TRBJ1-2; v_call: TRBV2; clone_size: NA; d_call: NA; cdr3_aa: CASSEAGGGFGGYTF; cdr3_nt: TGTGCCAGCAGTGAGGCTGGGGGCGGGTTTGGCGGCTACACCTTC
j_call: TRBJ2-7; v_call: TRBV25-1; clone_size: NA; d_call: NA; cdr3_aa: CASRVSGSYEQYF; cdr3_nt: TGTGCCAGCAGGGTTTCAGGCTCCTACGAGCAGTACTTC
j_call: TRBJ1-2; v_call: TRBV7-2; clone_size: NA; d_call: NA; cdr3_aa: CASSFRGNYGYTF; cdr3_nt: TGTGCCAGCAGCTTTCGGGGGAACTATGGCTACACCTTC
j_call: TRBJ1-5; v_call: TRBV16; clone_size: once; d_call: NA; cdr3_aa: CASSQISNQPQHF; cdr3_nt: TGTGCCAGCAGCCAAATTAGCAATCAGCCCCAGCATTTT
j_call: TRBJ1-5; v_call: TRBV4-1; clone_size: NA; d_call: NA; cdr3_aa: CASSQLTDSNQPQHF; cdr3_nt: TGCGCCAGCAGCCAGTTGACAGACAGCAATCAGCCCCAGCATTTT
j_call: TRBJ1-1; v_call: TRBV9; clone_size: NA; d_call: NA; cdr3_aa: CASSVDHGQGNTEAFF; cdr3_nt: TGTGCCAGCAGCGTAGATCATGGGCAGGGGAACACTGAAGCTTTCTTT
j_call: TRBJ1-5; v_call: TRBV12-3/TRBV12-4; clone_size: NA; d_call: NA; cdr3_aa: CASSFSAGQPQHF; cdr3_nt: TGTGCCAGCAGTTTCTCAGCCGGTCAGCCCCAGCATTTT
j_call: TRBJ2-6; v_call: TRBV7-3; clone_size: NA; d_call: NA; cdr3_aa: CASSLTGDGANVLTF; cdr3_nt: TGTGCCAGCAGCTTAACAGGGGATGGGGCCAACGTCCTGACTTTC
j_call: TRBJ1-3; v_call: TRBV6-5; clone_size: NA; d_call: NA; cdr3_aa: CAAVSGNTIYF; cdr3_nt: TGTGCCGCGGTCTCTGGAAACACCATATATTTT
j_call: TRBJ1-4; v_call: TRBV27; clone_size: NA; d_call: NA; cdr3_aa: CASSLSVAGLGRGEKLFF; cdr3_nt: TGTGCCAGCAGTTTATCTGTGGCAGGACTTGGGCGGGGCGAAAAACTGTTTTTT
j_call: TRBJ1-2; v_call: TRBV18; clone_size: NA; d_call: TRBD1; cdr3_aa: CASSLDRAYGYTF; cdr3_nt: TGTGCCAGCTCACTAGACAGGGCGTATGGCTACACCTTC
j_call: TRBJ2-1; v_call: TRBV7-9; clone_size: NA; d_call: TRBD2; cdr3_aa: CASSPRLAGAPSSYNEQFF; cdr3_nt: TGTGCCAGCAGCCCACGACTAGCGGGTGCCCCTAGCTCCTACAATGAGCAGTTCTTC
j_call: TRBJ1-4; v_call: TRBV7-9; clone_size: NA; d_call: NA; cdr3_aa: CASSLASQAGERLFF; cdr3_nt: TGTGCCAGCAGCTTAGCCTCACAGGCCGGGGAGAGGCTGTTTTTT
j_call: TRBJ2-3; v_call: TRBV6-6; clone_size: NA; d_call: TRBD2; cdr3_aa: CASSREAGRGTDTQYF; cdr3_nt: TGTGCCAGCAGTCGAGAAGCGGGGAGGGGCACAGATACGCAGTATTTT
j_call: TRBJ1-1; v_call: TRBV27; clone_size: NA; d_call: TRBD1; cdr3_aa: CASGDRGGAFF; cdr3_nt: TGTGCCAGCGGAGACAGGGGGGGTGCTTTCTTT
j_call: TRBJ1-1; v_call: TRBV11-2; clone_size: NA; d_call: TRBD1; cdr3_aa: CASSLERVEGARAFF; cdr3_nt: TGTGCCAGCAGCTTAGAACGGGTGGAGGGGGCGCGAGCTTTCTTT